This TCR beta chain was observed in a study of T-cell memory formation after mild COVID-19. Study summary: TCR clusters mostly belonged to single donors.

TCRdb re-derived calls from the 5' RACE reads in MiXCR, one entry per CDR3 protein. The table has nearly 110,000 distinct CDR3 sequences, about 15% seen once. This clonotype was seen a few times. Its antigen is unknown. Germline V CDR1 and CDR2: SGHAT, FQNNGV. V lost 6 bases, J lost 5 bases, and 16 bases lay in between. The CDR3 length is 14 residues. General study points: The study detected some responding clones in pre-infection memory, suggesting cross-reactive memory joined. Day 15 to 85 contractors were CD4/CD8 balanced; later expanders leaned CD4+.

This clonotype was obtained from an adult woman who had mild COVID-19 (a few samples of this study predate the infection). Cell type and time point are not known. Sequenced sample: PBMCs or a T cell subset sorted from them (not recorded which). The chain is built from TRBV11-2 and TRBJ1-1; D remains unclear. The chain's CDR3 is CASSSGLESTEAFF. In nucleotides, the CDR3 is TGTGCCAGCAGTTCCGGACTCGAGAGTACTGAAGCTTTCTTT. The full variable domain, rest sourced from reference TRBV11-2 and TRBJ1-1, is EAGVAQSPRYKIIEKRQSVAFWCNPISGHATLYWYQQILGQGPKLLIQFQNNGVVDDSQLPKDRFSAERLKGVDSTLKIQPAKLEDSAVYLCASSSGLESTEAFFGQGTRLTVV.